This record looks at one TCR beta chain sequence and its context. In the PCR, 60 Vbeta and 13 Jbeta primers were used. Per the original methods: Approximately 9.9 million shared chains were among the 65 million to 85 million unique TCR beta chains that a later analysis counted. Libraries were prepared by immunoSEQ multiplex PCR; TCRdb keeps only in-frame clonotypes and omits some of them. V, J and clone size are those of that table, while D and trimming were read from the DNA. Here the sample spans over 150,000 clones, about 72% being singletons. This specimen comes from a study of cytomegalovirus exposure and HLA in healthy donors. Study context: Out of about 410 genotyped donors, less than 85% belonged to the Caucasian-associated ancestry cluster.

There are 12 residues in the CDR3. The germline gives CDR1 SGHNT, CDR2 YYREEE (reference sequence). Between the trimmed V and J ends, which lost 4 bases and 1 base, there was a span of 5 bases. The specimen was PBMCs. The chain joins TRBV5-4 to TRBJ1-1, with unresolved D. The receptor was derived from a man aged 50 or older in good health and CMV-seropositive. This CDR3 reads CASSPPNTEAFF. DNA of the CDR3: TGTGCCAGCAGCCCTCCGAACACTGAAGCTTTCTTT.